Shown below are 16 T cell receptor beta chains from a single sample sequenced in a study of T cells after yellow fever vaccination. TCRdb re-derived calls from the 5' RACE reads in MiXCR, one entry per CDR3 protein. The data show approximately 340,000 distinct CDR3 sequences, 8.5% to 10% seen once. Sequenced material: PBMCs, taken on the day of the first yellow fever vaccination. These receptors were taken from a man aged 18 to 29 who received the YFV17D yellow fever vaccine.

The CDR3 region is CASIIDGPYYGYTF. The CDR3 DNA follows: TGTGCCAGCATAATCGACGGCCCTTACTATGGCTACACCTTC. This chain links TRBV6-1 with TRBJ1-2; D unresolved. CDR1 and CDR2 (germline): MNHNS, SASEGT. Trimming stripped 7 bases from V and 3 bases from J, with 15 bases between. The CDR3 length is 14 residues.

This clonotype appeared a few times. This CDR3 reads CASSHPTGDPRNEQFF. The CDR3 DNA is TGCGCCAGCAGCCACCCGACGGGGGATCCGCGCAATGAGCAGTTCTTC. The V call is TRBV4-1, the J call TRBJ2-1, with D possibly TRBD2 on 6 matching bases. V was trimmed by 3 bases and J by 6 bases, leaving 18 bases between them. Looked up from germline, CDR1 is MGHRA and CDR2 is YSYEKL. The CDR3 runs 16 residues.

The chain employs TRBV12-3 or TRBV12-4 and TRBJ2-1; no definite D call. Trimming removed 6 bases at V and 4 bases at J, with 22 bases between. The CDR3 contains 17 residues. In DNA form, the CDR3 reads TGTGCCAGCAGCCCCGGTGAACAGAGTTGGGTGTACAATGAGCAGTTCTTC. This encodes CASSPGEQSWVYNEQFF.

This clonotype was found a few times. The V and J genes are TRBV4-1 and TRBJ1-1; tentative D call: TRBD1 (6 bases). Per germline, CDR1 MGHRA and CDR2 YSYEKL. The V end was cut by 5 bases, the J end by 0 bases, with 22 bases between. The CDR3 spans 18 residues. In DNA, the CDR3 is TGCGCCAGCAGCTCACGGGGAAAGGGAGGACAGATGAACACTGAAGCTTTCTTT. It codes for CASSSRGKGGQMNTEAFF.

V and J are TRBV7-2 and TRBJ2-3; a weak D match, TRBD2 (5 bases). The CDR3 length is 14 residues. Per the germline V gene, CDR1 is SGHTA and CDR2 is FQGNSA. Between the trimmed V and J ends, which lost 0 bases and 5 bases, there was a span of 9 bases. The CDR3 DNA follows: TGTGCCAGCAGCTTAGCACGAGGGATAGATACGCAGTATTTT. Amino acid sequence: CASSLARGIDTQYF.

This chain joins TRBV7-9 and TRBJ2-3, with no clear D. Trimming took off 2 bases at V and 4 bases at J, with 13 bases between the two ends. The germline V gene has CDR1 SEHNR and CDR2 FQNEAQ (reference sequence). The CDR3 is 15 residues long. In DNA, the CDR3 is TGTGCCAGCAGCTTATCGTCACTCGGTGCAGATACGCAGTATTTT. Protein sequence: CASSLSSLGADTQYF. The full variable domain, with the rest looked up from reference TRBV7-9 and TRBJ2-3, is DTGVSQNPRHKITKRGQNVTFRCDPISEHNRLYWYRQTLGQGPEFLTYFQNEAQLEKSRLLSDRFSAERPKGSFSTLEIQRTEQGDSAMYLCASSLSSLGADTQYFGPGTRLTVL.

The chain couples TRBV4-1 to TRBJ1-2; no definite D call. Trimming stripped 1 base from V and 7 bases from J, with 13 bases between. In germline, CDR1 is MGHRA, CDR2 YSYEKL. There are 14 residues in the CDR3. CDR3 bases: TGCGCCAGCAGCCAAGTTGGTGAAAGTGGTGGCTACACCTTC. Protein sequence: CASSQVGESGGYTF.

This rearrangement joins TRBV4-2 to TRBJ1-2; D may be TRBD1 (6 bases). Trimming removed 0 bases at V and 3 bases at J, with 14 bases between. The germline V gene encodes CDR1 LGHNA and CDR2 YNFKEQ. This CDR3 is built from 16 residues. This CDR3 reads CASSQEAGVMDYGYTF. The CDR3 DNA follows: TGTGCCAGCAGCCAAGAGGCAGGGGTTATGGACTATGGCTACACCTTC.

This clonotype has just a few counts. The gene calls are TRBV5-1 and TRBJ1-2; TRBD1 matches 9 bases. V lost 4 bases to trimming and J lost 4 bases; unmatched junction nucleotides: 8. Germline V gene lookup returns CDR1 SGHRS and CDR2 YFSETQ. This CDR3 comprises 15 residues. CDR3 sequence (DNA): TGCGCCAGCAGCGCGGGGACAGGGAACGTCTATGGCTACACCTTC. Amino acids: CASSAGTGNVYGYTF.

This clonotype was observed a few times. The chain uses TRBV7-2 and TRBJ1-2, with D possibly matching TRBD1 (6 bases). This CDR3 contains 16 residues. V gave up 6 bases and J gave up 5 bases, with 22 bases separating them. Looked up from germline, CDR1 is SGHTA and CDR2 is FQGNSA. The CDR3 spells CASRPAYRTVGYGYTF. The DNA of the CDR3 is TGTGCCAGCAGACCCGCCTACCGGACAGTGGGGTATGGCTACACCTTC.

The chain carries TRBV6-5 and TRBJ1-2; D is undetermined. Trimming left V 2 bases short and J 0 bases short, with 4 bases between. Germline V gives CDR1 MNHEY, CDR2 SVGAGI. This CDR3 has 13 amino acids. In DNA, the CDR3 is TGTGCCAGCAGTTACAAAGCTAACTATGGCTACACCTTC. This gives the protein CASSYKANYGYTF.

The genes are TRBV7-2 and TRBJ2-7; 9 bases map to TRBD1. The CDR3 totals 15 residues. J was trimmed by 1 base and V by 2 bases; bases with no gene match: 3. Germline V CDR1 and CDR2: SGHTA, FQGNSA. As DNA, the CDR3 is TGTGCCAGCAGCTTATACGGGACAGGGTCCTACGAGCAGTACTTC. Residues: CASSLYGTGSYEQYF.

Here the CDR3 DNA reads TGTGCCAGCAGCCTATCCGGGACAGAGAACAATGAGCAGTTCTTC. It yields the protein CASSLSGTENNEQFF. The rearrangement joins TRBV2 to TRBJ2-1, with 7 bases aligning to TRBD1. V gave up 6 bases and J gave up 5 bases; unmatched junction bases: 10. Germline V gene lookup returns CDR1 SNHLY and CDR2 FYNNEI. The CDR3 contains 15 residues.

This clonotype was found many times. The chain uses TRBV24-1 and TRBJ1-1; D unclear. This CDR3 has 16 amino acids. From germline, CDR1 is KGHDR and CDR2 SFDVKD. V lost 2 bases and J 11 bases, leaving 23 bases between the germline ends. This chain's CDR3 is CATSDSSAQDRSQAFF. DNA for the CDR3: TGTGCCACCAGTGATTCCTCAGCCCAAGACCGAAGCCAGGCTTTCTTT.

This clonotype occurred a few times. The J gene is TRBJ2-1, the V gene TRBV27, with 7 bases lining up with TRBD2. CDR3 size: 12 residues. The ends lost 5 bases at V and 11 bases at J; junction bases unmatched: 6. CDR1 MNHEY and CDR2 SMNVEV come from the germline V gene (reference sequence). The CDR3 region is CASSTNGGKQFF. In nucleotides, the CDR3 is TGTGCCAGCAGTACTAACGGGGGGAAGCAGTTCTTC.

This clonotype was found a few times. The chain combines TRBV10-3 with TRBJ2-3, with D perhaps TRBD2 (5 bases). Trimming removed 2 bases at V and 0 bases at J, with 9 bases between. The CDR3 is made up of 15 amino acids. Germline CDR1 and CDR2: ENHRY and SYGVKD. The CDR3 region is CAISEGLPSTDTQYF. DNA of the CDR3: TGTGCCATCAGTGAGGGACTTCCTAGCACAGATACGCAGTATTTT.